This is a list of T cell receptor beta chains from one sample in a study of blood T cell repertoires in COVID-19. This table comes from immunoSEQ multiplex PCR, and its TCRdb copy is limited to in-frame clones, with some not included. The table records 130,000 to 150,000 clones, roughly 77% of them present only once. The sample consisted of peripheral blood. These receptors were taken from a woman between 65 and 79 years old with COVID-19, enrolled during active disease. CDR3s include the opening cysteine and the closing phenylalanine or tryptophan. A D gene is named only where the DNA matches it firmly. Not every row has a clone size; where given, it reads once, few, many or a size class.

cdr3_nt: TGCAGTGCTAGTAAACCGGGACAGGTCTCCTTC
cdr3_aa: CSASKPGQVSF
d_call: TRBD1
v_call: TRBV20-1
j_call: TRBJ2-7
clone_size: .

cdr3_nt: TGCGCCAGCAGCCAACACCTACAGGGGCAAGAGACCCAGTACTTC
cdr3_aa: CASSQHLQGQETQYF
d_call: TRBD1
v_call: TRBV4-3
j_call: TRBJ2-5
clone_size: .

cdr3_nt: TGCGCCAGCAGCTCCGGGACAACCGCGGGTGGCTACACCTTC
cdr3_aa: CASSSGTTAGGYTF
d_call: .
v_call: TRBV5-1
j_call: TRBJ1-2
clone_size: .

cdr3_nt: TGTGCCAGCAGTTTTCCAATTCAGGGGGCGCAGTATTTT
cdr3_aa: CASSFPIQGAQYF
d_call: TRBD1
v_call: TRBV28
j_call: TRBJ2-3
clone_size: .

cdr3_nt: TGTGCCTGGAGTGAAAAGGGGAGACCATCCGGGGGTGAAAAACTGTTTTTT
cdr3_aa: CAWSEKGRPSGGEKLFF
d_call: .
v_call: TRBV30
j_call: TRBJ1-4
clone_size: .

cdr3_nt: TGTGCCAGCAGCTTCCAGGGATACAATCAGCCCCAGCATTTT
cdr3_aa: CASSFQGYNQPQHF
d_call: .
v_call: TRBV5-8
j_call: TRBJ1-5
clone_size: .

cdr3_nt: TGTGCCAGCAGTGCCTACCGGACAGGGGGGACATATGGCTACACCTTC
cdr3_aa: CASSAYRTGGTYGYTF
d_call: TRBD1
v_call: TRBV28
j_call: TRBJ1-2
clone_size: .

cdr3_nt: TGTGCCAGCATTGGAGATACCTTCGTTAGCGGGCCTTCCTACGAGCAGTACTTC
cdr3_aa: CASIGDTFVSGPSYEQYF
d_call: TRBD2
v_call: TRBV6-7
j_call: TRBJ2-7
clone_size: once

cdr3_nt: TGTGCCAGCAGGCCCCCGGGGGGGCTTTTTTATACGCAGTATTTT
cdr3_aa: CASRPPGGLFYTQYF
d_call: TRBD2
v_call: TRBV6-5
j_call: TRBJ2-3
clone_size: .

cdr3_nt: TGTGCCATCAGTGAGAGGGGCGGTGACACTGAAGCTTTCTTT
cdr3_aa: CAISERGGDTEAFF
d_call: .
v_call: TRBV10-3
j_call: TRBJ1-1
clone_size: .

cdr3_nt: TGTGCCAGCAGCTTGGCCCCTAGCGGGGGGCGCGAGCAGTACTTC
cdr3_aa: CASSLAPSGGREQYF
d_call: TRBD2
v_call: TRBV5-4
j_call: TRBJ2-7
clone_size: .

cdr3_nt: TGTGCCAGCAGTACGGGAGCGGGGGAGGGGGAGACCCAGTACTTC
cdr3_aa: CASSTGAGEGETQYF
d_call: TRBD2
v_call: TRBV2
j_call: TRBJ2-5
clone_size: .

cdr3_nt: TGTGCCAGCAGCTTAAGGGACAAAAGTGAGCAGTTCTTC
cdr3_aa: CASSLRDKSEQFF
d_call: .
v_call: TRBV11-1
j_call: TRBJ2-1
clone_size: .

cdr3_nt: TGTGCCAGCAGCTTGGGGACAGGGTCGGGCGAGCAGTACTTC
cdr3_aa: CASSLGTGSGEQYF
d_call: TRBD1
v_call: TRBV7-3
j_call: TRBJ2-7
clone_size: .

cdr3_nt: TGTGCCAGCAGCTCAGGGGGCTGGGACGAGCAGTACTTC
cdr3_aa: CASSSGGWDEQYF
d_call: TRBD1
v_call: TRBV7-8
j_call: TRBJ2-7
clone_size: .

cdr3_nt: TGTGCCTGGAGTGCCCTCAGGGGCTCTGGCTACACCTTC
cdr3_aa: CAWSALRGSGYTF
d_call: .
v_call: TRBV30
j_call: TRBJ1-2
clone_size: .

cdr3_nt: TGTGCCAGCAGCGTAGGAAGCAGGGCCTCTGGAAACACCATATATTTT
cdr3_aa: CASSVGSRASGNTIYF
d_call: .
v_call: TRBV9
j_call: TRBJ1-3
clone_size: .

cdr3_nt: TGTGCCAGCAGTTTACGGGATCTTTCCTACGAGCAGTACTTC
cdr3_aa: CASSLRDLSYEQYF
d_call: .
v_call: TRBV28
j_call: TRBJ2-7
clone_size: .

cdr3_nt: TGTGCCAGCAGCTCCAACGGACAGGGGCAAGAGACCCAGTACTTC
cdr3_aa: CASSSNGQGQETQYF
d_call: TRBD1
v_call: TRBV7-3
j_call: TRBJ2-5
clone_size: few

cdr3_nt: TGTGCCAGCACCAAGACAGACACAGATACGCAGTATTTT
cdr3_aa: CASTKTDTDTQYF
d_call: .
v_call: TRBV9
j_call: TRBJ2-3
clone_size: .